Below, one TCR beta chain is given with its context. The data originate from a study of blood T cell repertoires in COVID-19. Looking at the study overall: Both acute and convalescent COVID-19 samples were obtained from the United States, Italy and Spain.

Patients from Seattle were sampled longitudinally, starting during active infection. This table comes from immunoSEQ multiplex PCR, and its TCRdb copy is limited to in-frame clones, with some not included. The table shows hundreds of thousands of clones, with more than 70% occurring only once. This CDR3 is built from 14 residues. The V gene's germline CDR1 is SGDLS and CDR2 YYNGEE. V lost 3 bases to trimming and J lost 4 bases; unmatched junction nucleotides: 4. The sequenced sample consisted of peripheral blood. The clonotype originates from a woman in her forties or fifties with COVID-19, enrolled during active disease. The chain carries TRBV9 and TRBJ1-1; TRBD1 agrees at 9 bases. This CDR3 reads CASSATGGPTEAFF. The CDR3 coding sequence is TGTGCCAGCAGCGCCACAGGGGGCCCCACTGAAGCTTTCTTT.